This TCR beta chain was recorded in a study of identical twins. The study, taken as a whole, reports: Model-predicted out-of-frame TCR alpha sharing fell below observed values in monozygotic twins. Out-of-frame alpha sequences shared between twins exhibited an excess of low generation probability.

As regards this clonotype: What it binds is not known.

With template switching, a universal primer site was added, and the cDNA carried unique molecular identifiers. TCRdb itself ran the 5' RACE reads through MiXCR, one entry per CDR3 protein. The sample shows roughly 1,500,000 distinct CDR3 sequences, about 30% of them seen only once. This receptor was identified in a newborn girl in good health. Sequencing was done on a sample of cord blood.

The DNA of the CDR3 is TGTGCCAGCAGTTTCGAAGGGGGAGCCGGCGAGCAGTACTTC. Its protein is CASSFEGGAGEQYF. The genes are TRBV27 and TRBJ2-7, with a possible D match to TRBD1 (6 bases). V lost 3 bases and J 6 bases, leaving 15 bases between the germline ends. Germline-derived CDR1 and CDR2 are MNHEY and SMNVEV (reference sequence). The CDR3 totals 14 residues.